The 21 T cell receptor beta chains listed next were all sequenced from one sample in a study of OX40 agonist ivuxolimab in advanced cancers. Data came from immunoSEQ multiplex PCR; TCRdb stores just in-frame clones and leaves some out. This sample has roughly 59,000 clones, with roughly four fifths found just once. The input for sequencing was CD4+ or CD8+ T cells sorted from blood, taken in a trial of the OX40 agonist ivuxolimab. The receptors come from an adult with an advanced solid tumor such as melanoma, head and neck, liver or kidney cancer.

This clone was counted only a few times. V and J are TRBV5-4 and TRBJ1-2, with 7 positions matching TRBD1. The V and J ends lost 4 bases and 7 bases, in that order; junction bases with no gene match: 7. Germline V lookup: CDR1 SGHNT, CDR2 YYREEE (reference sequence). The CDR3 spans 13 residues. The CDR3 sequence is CASSAETGSGYTF. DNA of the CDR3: TGTGCCAGCAGCGCAGAGACAGGGAGTGGCTACACCTTC.

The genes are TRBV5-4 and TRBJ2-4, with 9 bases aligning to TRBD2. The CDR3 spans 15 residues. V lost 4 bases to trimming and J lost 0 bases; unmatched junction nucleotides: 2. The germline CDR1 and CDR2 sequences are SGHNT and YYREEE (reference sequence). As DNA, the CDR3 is TGTGCCAGCAGCCTAGCGGGGTTAGCCAAAAACATTCAGTACTTC. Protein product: CASSLAGLAKNIQYF.

CDR3 protein: CASSYTIMGGYNEQFF. The CDR3 DNA is TGTGCCAGCAGTTACACAATTATGGGCGGGTACAATGAGCAGTTCTTC. The chain has TRBV6-5 and TRBJ2-1; possibly TRBD2 for D (5 bases). Per the germline V gene, CDR1 is MNHEY and CDR2 is SVGAGI. V lost 2 bases and J lost 4, with 15 bases in between. The CDR3 contains 16 residues.

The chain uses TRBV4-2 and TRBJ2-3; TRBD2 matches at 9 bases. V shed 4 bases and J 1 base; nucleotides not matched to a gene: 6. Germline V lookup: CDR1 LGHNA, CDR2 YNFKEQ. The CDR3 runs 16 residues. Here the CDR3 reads CASSPPERGGTDTQYF. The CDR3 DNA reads TGTGCCAGCAGCCCCCCAGAGCGGGGGGGCACAGATACGCAGTATTTT.

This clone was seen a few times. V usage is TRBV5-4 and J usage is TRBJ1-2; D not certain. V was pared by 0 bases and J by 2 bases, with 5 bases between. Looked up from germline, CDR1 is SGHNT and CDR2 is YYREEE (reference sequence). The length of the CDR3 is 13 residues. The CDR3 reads CASSLGENYGYTF. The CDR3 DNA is TGTGCCAGCAGCTTGGGGGAAAACTATGGCTACACCTTC.

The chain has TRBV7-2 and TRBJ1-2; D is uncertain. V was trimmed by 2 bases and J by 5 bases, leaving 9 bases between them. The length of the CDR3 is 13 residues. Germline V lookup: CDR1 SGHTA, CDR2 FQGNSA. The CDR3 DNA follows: TGTGCCAGCAGCTTAACGGGGAGTTATGGCTACACCTTC. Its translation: CASSLTGSYGYTF.

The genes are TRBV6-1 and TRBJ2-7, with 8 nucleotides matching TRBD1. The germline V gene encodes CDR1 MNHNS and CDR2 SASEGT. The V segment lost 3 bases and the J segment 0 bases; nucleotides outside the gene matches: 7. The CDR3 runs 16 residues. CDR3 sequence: CASSDPDREISYEQYF. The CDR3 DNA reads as TGTGCCAGCAGTGATCCGGACAGGGAGATCTCCTACGAGCAGTACTTC.

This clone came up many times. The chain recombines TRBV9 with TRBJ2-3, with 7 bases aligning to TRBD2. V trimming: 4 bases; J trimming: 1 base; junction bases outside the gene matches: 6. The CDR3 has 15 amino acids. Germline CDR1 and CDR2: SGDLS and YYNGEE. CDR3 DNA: TGTGCCAGCAGCCGATCTAGCGGCCGCACAGATACGCAGTATTTT. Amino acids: CASSRSSGRTDTQYF.

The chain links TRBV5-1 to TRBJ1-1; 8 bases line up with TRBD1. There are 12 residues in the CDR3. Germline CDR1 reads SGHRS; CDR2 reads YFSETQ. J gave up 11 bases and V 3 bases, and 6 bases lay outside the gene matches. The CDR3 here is CASSSMDREAFF. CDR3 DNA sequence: TGCGCCAGCAGCTCGATGGACAGGGAGGCTTTCTTT.

CDR3 nucleotides: TGTGCCAGCAGTTACAAGCGGGGGGGAGAGACCCAGTACTTC. Translating gives CASSYKRGGETQYF. V usage is TRBV6-6 and J usage is TRBJ2-5, with 10 nucleotides matching TRBD2. V trimming: 2 bases; J trimming: 4 bases; junction bases outside the gene matches: 1. CDR1 and CDR2 from the germline V gene are MNHNY and SVGAGI (reference sequence). The CDR3 is made up of 14 amino acids.

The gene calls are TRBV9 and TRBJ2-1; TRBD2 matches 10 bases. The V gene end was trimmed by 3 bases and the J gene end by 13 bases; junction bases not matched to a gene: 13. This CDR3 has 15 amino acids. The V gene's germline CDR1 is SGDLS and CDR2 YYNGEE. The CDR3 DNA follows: TGTGCCAGCAGCGGTCCTCGGGGAGCGGGGGGGCCTCAGTTCTTC. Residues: CASSGPRGAGGPQFF.

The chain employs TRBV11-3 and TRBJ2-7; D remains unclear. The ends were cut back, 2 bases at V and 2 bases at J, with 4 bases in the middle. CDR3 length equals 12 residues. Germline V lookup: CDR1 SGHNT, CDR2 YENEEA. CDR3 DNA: TGTGCCAGCAGCTTATCTGCCTACGAGCAGTACTTC. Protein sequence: CASSLSAYEQYF.

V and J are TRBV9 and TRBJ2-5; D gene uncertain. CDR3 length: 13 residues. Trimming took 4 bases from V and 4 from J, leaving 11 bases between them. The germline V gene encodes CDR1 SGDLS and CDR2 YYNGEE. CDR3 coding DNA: TGTGCCAGCAGCTCCCGCCTTCGAGAGACCCAGTACTTC. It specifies CASSSRLRETQYF.

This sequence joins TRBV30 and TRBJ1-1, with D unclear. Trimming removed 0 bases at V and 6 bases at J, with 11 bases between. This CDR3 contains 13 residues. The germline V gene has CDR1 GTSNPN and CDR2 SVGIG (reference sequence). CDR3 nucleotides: TGTGCCTGGAGTGTACGGGTTGACGCTGAAGCTTTCTTT. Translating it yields CAWSVRVDAEAFF.

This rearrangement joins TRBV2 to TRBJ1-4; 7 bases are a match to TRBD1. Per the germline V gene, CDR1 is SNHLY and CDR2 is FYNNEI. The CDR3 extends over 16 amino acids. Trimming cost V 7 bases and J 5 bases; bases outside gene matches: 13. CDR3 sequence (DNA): TGTGCCAGCACAAAAGCCCCGGGACAGTCAAATGAAAAACTGTTTTTT. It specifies CASTKAPGQSNEKLFF.

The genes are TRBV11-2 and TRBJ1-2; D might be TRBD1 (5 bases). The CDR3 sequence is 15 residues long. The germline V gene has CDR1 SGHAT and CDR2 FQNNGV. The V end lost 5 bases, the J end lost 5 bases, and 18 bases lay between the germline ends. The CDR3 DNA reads TGTGCCAGCAGCCGCGTCCGAACAGGATCTTATGGCTACACCTTC. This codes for CASSRVRTGSYGYTF.

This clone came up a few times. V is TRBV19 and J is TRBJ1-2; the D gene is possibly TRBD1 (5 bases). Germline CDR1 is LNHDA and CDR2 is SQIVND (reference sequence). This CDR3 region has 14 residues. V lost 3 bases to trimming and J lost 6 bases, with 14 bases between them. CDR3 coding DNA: TGTGCCAGTAGTATGGGGCGGCAGAACCATGGCTACACCTTC. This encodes CASSMGRQNHGYTF.

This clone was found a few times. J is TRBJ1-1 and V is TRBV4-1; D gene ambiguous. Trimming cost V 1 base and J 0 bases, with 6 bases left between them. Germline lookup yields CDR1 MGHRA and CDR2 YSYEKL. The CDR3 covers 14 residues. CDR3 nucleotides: TGCGCCAGCAGCCAAGCGTACATGAACACTGAAGCTTTCTTT. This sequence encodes CASSQAYMNTEAFF.

The CDR3 DNA is TGTGCCATCAGGGGGATGGAAGAGACCCAGTACTTC. It specifies CAIRGMEETQYF. The chain is built from TRBV10-3 and TRBJ2-5; D gene ambiguous. V was trimmed by 6 bases and J by 3 bases, leaving 8 bases between them. The V gene's germline CDR1 is ENHRY and CDR2 SYGVKD. CDR3 size: 12 residues.

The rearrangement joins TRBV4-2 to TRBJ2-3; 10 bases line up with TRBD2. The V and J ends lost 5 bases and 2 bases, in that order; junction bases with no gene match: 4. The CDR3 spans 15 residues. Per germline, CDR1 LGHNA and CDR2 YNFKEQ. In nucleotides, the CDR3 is TGTGCCAGCAGCGCAGCGGGGGGGCTCACAGATACGCAGTATTTT. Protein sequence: CASSAAGGLTDTQYF.

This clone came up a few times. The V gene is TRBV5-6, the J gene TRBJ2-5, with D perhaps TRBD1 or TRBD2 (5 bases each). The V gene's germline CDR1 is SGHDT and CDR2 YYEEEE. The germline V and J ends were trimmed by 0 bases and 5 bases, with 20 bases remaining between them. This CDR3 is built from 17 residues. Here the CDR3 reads CASSLASRGYSRETQYF. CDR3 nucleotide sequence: TGTGCCAGCAGCTTGGCCTCGAGGGGATATTCCAGGGAGACCCAGTACTTC.